Sequencing of this T cell receptor (beta chain) was carried out in a study of CD8 T cells in Susac syndrome. This CDR3 spans 14 amino acids. Per the germline V gene, CDR1 is LGHDT and CDR2 is YNNKEL (reference sequence). V was trimmed by 3 bases and J by 4 bases, leaving 12 bases between them. Reverse transcription of about 0.5 to 1 ug RNA was carried out with random hexamers. TCRdb re-derived calls from the immunoSEQ multiplex PCR reads in MiXCR, one entry per CDR3 protein. Of 300,000 to 350,000 distinct CDR3 sequences in the sample, around 90% were seen once. The chain joins TRBV3-1 to TRBJ2-5, with a weak D call TRBD2 (5 bases). This receptor was obtained from a human donor with multiple sclerosis. The sample consisted of CD4+ T cells from PBMCs. The CDR3 DNA follows: TGTGCCAGCAGCCACCTAGCTAGAAGAGAGACCCAGTACTTC. It encodes CASSHLARRETQYF.